The source of this T cell receptor beta chain is a study of cytomegalovirus exposure and HLA in healthy donors. Study observations and caveats: What TCR beta sequences reportedly achieved was accurate prediction of HLA-A and HLA-B alleles in most subjects.

Vbeta (60) and Jbeta (13) primers were used in the PCR. Using immunoSEQ multiplex PCR, the repertoire was profiled, and TCRdb retains in-frame clones only, with some absent. Of under 200,000 clones listed, approximately 81% are singletons. Trimming took off 0 bases at V and 8 bases at J, with 16 bases between the two ends. The length of the CDR3 is 16 residues. Germline assignment: CDR1 LGHNA and CDR2 YSLEER. This clone was detected a few times. Its antigen is unidentified. These donors, healthy bone marrow donors, were studied. This TCR was recovered from a woman aged 25 to 39 in good health and CMV-seropositive. This chain uses TRBV4-3 with TRBJ1-4, with D maybe TRBD1 (5 bases). Sequenced material: PBMCs. DNA for the CDR3: TGCGCCAGCAGCCAAGATCGGCAGGAGCAGGGCGAAAAACTGTTTTTT. Its protein product is CASSQDRQEQGEKLFF.